This T cell receptor beta chain was sequenced for a study of beta chain features in type 1 diabetes. Study-level results: TCRB CDR3s were moderately but significantly shorter in Type 1 diabetes patients in all four CD4+ subsets.

The sequenced template was cDNA made from the entire isolated RNA. Sequencing was performed with immunoSEQ multiplex PCR; in TCRdb, only in-frame clones are kept and a portion is missing. Altogether a few hundred thousand clones are present, around 9.9% being singletons, with the ten largest covering around 0.017%. The CDR3 is made up of 15 amino acids. Germline CDR1 reads LNHNV; CDR2 reads YYDKDF (reference sequence). V dropped 0 bases and J dropped 10 bases, with 13 bases sitting between them. As concerns this clone: The antigen remains unidentified.

Sequenced sample: naive CD4+ T cells from blood. This receptor was obtained from a man aged 25 to 40 with type 1 diabetes. The chain uses TRBV15 and TRBJ1-6, with D unresolved. DNA of the CDR3: TGTGCCACCAGCAGAGATGTGTCAGGTGTGTCACCCCTCCACTTT. It is translated as CATSRDVSGVSPLHF.